This is a list of T cell receptor beta chains from one sample in a study of T cell responses to AZD1222 COVID-19 vaccine. TCRdb's copy holds only in-frame clones and misses some; the assay was immunoSEQ multiplex PCR. This table has around 110,000 clones, 88% appearing once. Sequencing was performed on peripheral blood, taken on day 0 of AZD1222 vaccination. The source is an adult in good health. The CDR3 runs from the conserved cysteine through the conserved F or W. D genes are given only for firm matches. For some rows the clone size is stated as once, few or many, or as a class when expanded; others skip it.

D | J | size | V | CDR3 | DNA
- | TRBJ2-7 | once | TRBV15 | CATSPDGRYEQYF | TGTGCCACCAGTCCGGACGGCCGCTACGAGCAGTACTTC
- | TRBJ2-1 | - | TRBV9 | CASSVASDEQFF | TGTGCCAGCAGCGTAGCTAGCGATGAGCAGTTCTTC
TRBD1 | TRBJ1-1 | - | TRBV5-4 | CASRNRDREEAFF | TGTGCCAGCCGTAACCGGGACAGGGAAGAAGCTTTCTTT
- | TRBJ2-6 | - | TRBV11-3 | CASSVSRGYNSGANVLTF | TGTGCCAGCAGCGTCTCTAGAGGGTACAACTCTGGGGCCAACGTCCTGACTTTC
TRBD1 | TRBJ1-2 | - | TRBV27 | CASSLQGNYGYTF | TGTGCCAGCAGTCTACAGGGGAACTATGGCTACACCTTC
- | TRBJ2-1 | - | TRBV6-2/TRBV6-3 | CASSYHVPGTYNEQFF | TGTGCCAGCAGTTACCACGTACCAGGGACCTACAATGAGCAGTTCTTC
TRBD1 | TRBJ1-2 | - | TRBV6-5 | CASSRDRGNYGYTF | TGTGCCAGCAGTAGGGACAGGGGCAACTATGGCTACACCTTC
TRBD1 | TRBJ2-1 | - | TRBV6-5 | CASSLGQVGDNEQFF | TGTGCCAGCAGCCTGGGACAGGTAGGCGACAATGAGCAGTTCTTC
- | TRBJ1-4 | - | TRBV6-5 | CASSGGGEKLFF | TGTGCCAGCAGCGGGGGCGGTGAAAAACTGTTTTTT
TRBD2 | TRBJ2-7 | many | TRBV27 | CASSSLAGERYEQYF | TGTGCCAGCAGTTCACTAGCGGGAGAACGCTACGAGCAGTACTTC
- | TRBJ1-4 | - | TRBV5-6 | CASSLIGSYATNEKLFF | TGTGCCAGCAGCTTGATCGGTTCGTATGCAACTAATGAAAAACTGTTTTTT
- | TRBJ1-1 | - | TRBV18 | CASSNHEGELTEAFF | TGTGCCAGCTCAAACCACGAGGGCGAGCTGACTGAAGCTTTCTTT
- | TRBJ2-7 | - | TRBV5-4 | CASSMSQGLSYEQYF | TGTGCCAGCAGCATGTCACAGGGCCTATCCTACGAGCAGTACTTC
- | TRBJ2-2 | - | TRBV9 | CASSVKGSTTGELFF | TGTGCCAGCAGCGTAAAAGGGTCCACTACCGGGGAGCTGTTTTTT
- | TRBJ2-7 | - | TRBV9 | CASSVAWSSHEQYF | TGTGCCAGCAGCGTAGCTTGGAGTTCACACGAGCAGTACTTC